This T cell receptor (beta chain) stems from a study of cytomegalovirus exposure and HLA in healthy donors. About the study: A prior analysis found about 120 million unique TCR beta sequences from some 190 million T cells. Study-wide results and limits: The study put under 200 TCR beta chains on its list as cytomegalovirus-associated. V- and J-gene trimming of TCR beta was linked (in a later analysis) to a missense DCLRE1C variant. Indistinguishable V segments, including TRBV6-2 and TRBV6-3, were excluded.

The CDR3 totals 17 residues. Germline V lookup: CDR1 LNHDA, CDR2 SQIVND (reference sequence). V gave up 0 bases and J gave up 5 bases, with 20 bases separating them. Researchers ran the PCR with 60 Vbeta and 13 Jbeta primers. The method was immunoSEQ multiplex PCR; TCRdb's version includes in-frame clones alone and lacks a portion of them. The sample has around 200,000 clones, 85% to 90% seen once. About this clone: No antigen is known for it.

The chain uses TRBV19 and TRBJ2-7; D possibly corresponds to TRBD2 (5 bases). Sequencing used PBMCs. This TCR was sampled from a young woman in good health and CMV-seronegative. The CDR3 protein is CASSIDREGLTQDEQYF. The CDR3 coding sequence is TGTGCCAGTAGTATAGATCGAGAGGGATTAACTCAAGACGAGCAGTACTTC. Full variable domain (missing parts from reference TRBV19 and TRBJ2-7): DGGITQSPKYLFRKEGQNVTLSCEQNLNHDAMYWYRQDPGQGLRLIYYSQIVNDFQKGDIAEGYSVSREKKESFPLTVTSAQKNPTAFYLCASSIDREGLTQDEQYFGPGTRLTVT.